These 20 T cell receptor beta chains were all obtained from the same sample, sequenced in a study of blood T cell repertoires in COVID-19. Sequencing was performed with immunoSEQ multiplex PCR; in TCRdb, only in-frame clones are kept and a portion is missing. Found here are fewer than 250,000 clones, around 84% of them singletons; the top ten hold over 9.5%. Material for sequencing was peripheral blood. These receptors originate from a woman older than 75 with COVID-19, enrolled during active disease.

The rearrangement uses TRBV9 and TRBJ2-6; TRBD1 matches at 9 bases. CDR3 size: 18 residues. Germline trimming cut 0 bases from V and 3 bases from J; bases unmatched to any gene: 7. The germline gives CDR1 SGDLS, CDR2 YYNGEE. CDR3 in amino acids: CASSVGTGAALGANVLTF. Written as DNA, the CDR3 is TGTGCCAGCAGCGTAGGGACAGGGGCCGCCCTTGGGGCCAACGTCCTGACTTTC.

This chain links TRBV28 with TRBJ1-2; TRBD1 aligns across 8 bases. The CDR3 covers 15 residues. V lost 3 bases to trimming and J lost 8 bases; unmatched junction nucleotides: 11. The germline V gene has CDR1 MDHEN and CDR2 SYDVKM. CDR3 sequence (DNA): TGTGCCAGCAGTTTGCTCATCCAGGGGGCTTTCGGCTACACCTTC. Translation gives CASSLLIQGAFGYTF.

This chain links TRBV7-7 with TRBJ2-1, with 14 bases matching TRBD2. The CDR3 is 15 amino acids. Losses at the gene ends were 5 bases for V and 10 bases for J; bases not matched to a gene: 7. Germline loops: CDR1 SSHAT, CDR2 FNYEAQ (reference sequence). As DNA, the CDR3 is TGTGCCAGCAGCCCGGGACTAGCGGGGGTGGGGGAGCAGTTCTTC. Translating it yields CASSPGLAGVGEQFF.

The chain combines TRBV5-4 with TRBJ1-1, with a tentative D call TRBD1 (6 bases). Germline V gene data show CDR1 as SGHNT and CDR2 as YYREEE (reference sequence). The V end lost 4 bases, the J end lost 6 bases, and 13 bases lay between the germline ends. There are 13 residues in the CDR3. The CDR3 coding sequence is TGTGCCAGCAGCCAGGGGTTCCGCGCTGAAGCTTTCTTT. Protein sequence: CASSQGFRAEAFF.

The V call is TRBV19, the J call TRBJ1-3; maybe TRBD1 (5 bases). Germline CDR1 LNHDA, CDR2 SQIVND (reference sequence). The CDR3 has 15 residues. V lost 6 bases and J lost 0, with 12 bases in between. The CDR3 protein is CASSFTGVSGNTIYF. The CDR3 DNA sequence: TGTGCCAGTAGCTTTACAGGCGTCTCTGGAAACACCATATATTTT.

This clone was observed a few times. Other DNA sequences within the sample encode an identical CDR3. The chain combines TRBV7-2 with TRBJ1-1; tentative D call: TRBD1 (6 bases). Germline V gene lookup returns CDR1 SGHTA and CDR2 FQGNSA. Trimming left V 4 bases short and J 8 bases short, with 14 bases between. The CDR3 has 13 residues. The CDR3 protein is CASSSQPGTEAFF. The CDR3, as DNA: TGTGCCAGCAGCTCTCAACCCGGGACAGAAGCTTTCTTT.

The rearrangement joins TRBV10-2 to TRBJ1-1; TRBD1 is a possible D gene (6 bases). With 4 bases removed from V and 5 bases from J, the gap between germline ends came to 14 bases. This CDR3 region has 14 residues. Germline V gene lookup returns CDR1 WSHSY and CDR2 SAAADI. The CDR3 nucleotides read TGCGCCAGCAGTGTCTACAGAAGGGGGACTGAAGCTTTCTTT. It encodes CASSVYRRGTEAFF.

This clone was detected only once. The rearrangement links TRBV6-5 to TRBJ1-2, with D possibly TRBD1 on 5 matching bases. With 6 bases removed from V and 8 bases from J, the gap between germline ends came to 10 bases. The CDR3 runs to 11 residues. Per the germline V gene, CDR1 is MNHEY and CDR2 is SVGAGI. The CDR3 sequence: CASRKDRGYTF. The CDR3 DNA reads as TGTGCCAGCAGGAAAGACAGAGGCTACACCTTC.

The genes are TRBV3-1 (or the pseudogene TRBV3-2) and TRBJ1-6; a possible D gene is TRBD1 (5 bases). Trimming shortened V by 6 bases and J by 8 bases, and 14 bases separated the two germline ends. Germline V gene data show CDR1 as LGHDT and CDR2 as YNNKEL (reference sequence). The CDR3 covers 14 residues. The CDR3: CASRGTEPHSPLHF. The CDR3 DNA reads TGTGCCAGCAGGGGGACTGAGCCCCATTCACCCCTCCACTTT.

The chain is built from TRBV2 and TRBJ1-6; 7 positions agree with TRBD1. J gave up 7 bases and V 7 bases, and 10 bases lay outside the gene matches. The CDR3 has 15 residues. Germline V gene data show CDR1 as SNHLY and CDR2 as FYNNEI. The CDR3 coding sequence is TGTGCCAGCACCGTTACTGGGACAGAAAATTCACCCCTCCACTTT. Translation: CASTVTGTENSPLHF.

The chain combines TRBV19 with TRBJ1-2; the D is unclear. Germline V gene data show CDR1 as LNHDA and CDR2 as SQIVND (reference sequence). V was shortened by 8 bases and J by 5 bases, with 15 bases between the two germline ends. This CDR3 is built from 13 residues. CDR3 amino acids: CASRNGNLYGYTF. CDR3 bases: TGTGCCAGTCGCAACGGGAACTTATATGGCTACACCTTC. Drawing the rest from reference TRBV19 and TRBJ1-2, the complete variable domain is DGGITQSPKYLFRKEGQNVTLSCEQNLNHDAMYWYRQDPGQGLRLIYYSQIVNDFQKGDIAEGYSVSREKKESFPLTVTSAQKNPTAFYLCASRNGNLYGYTFGSGTRLTVV.

This chain joins TRBV3-1 (or the pseudogene TRBV3-2) and TRBJ2-3, with TRBD2 matching 9 bases. Germline-derived CDR1 and CDR2 are LGHDT and YNNKEL (reference sequence). This CDR3 region has 16 residues. Trimming cost V 1 base and J 5 bases; bases outside gene matches: 7. As DNA, the CDR3 is TGTGCCAGCAGCCAAGCAGGGCGGGGGGGCTTAGATACGCAGTATTTT. Amino acids: CASSQAGRGGLDTQYF.

The V call is TRBV4-2, the J call TRBJ2-1; the D gene is possibly TRBD2 (5 bases). V was clipped by 0 bases and J by 7 bases, with 19 bases between them. CDR1 is LGHNA and CDR2 is YNFKEQ in the germline V gene. The CDR3 sequence is 17 residues long. The CDR3: CASSQDFGIRLYNEQFF. CDR3 sequence (DNA): TGTGCCAGCAGCCAAGATTTCGGGATTAGGTTATATAATGAGCAGTTCTTC.

The J gene is TRBJ2-3, the V gene TRBV6-5, with 8 bases matching TRBD2. J was trimmed by 1 base and V by 5 bases; bases with no gene match: 2. The CDR3 runs to 14 residues. Looked up from germline, CDR1 is MNHEY and CDR2 is SVGAGI. The CDR3 DNA reads TGTGCCAGCAGTCTCGGGGGGGGCACAGATACGCAGTATTTT. It encodes CASSLGGGTDTQYF.

V is TRBV2 and J is TRBJ2-3, with a weak D call TRBD2 (5 bases). The germline CDR1 and CDR2 sequences are SNHLY and FYNNEI. The CDR3 is made up of 10 amino acids. V gave up 4 bases and J gave up 9 bases, with 5 bases separating them. The CDR3 spells CASSGGTQYF. The DNA for the CDR3 is TGTGCCAGCAGTGGAGGGACGCAGTATTTT.

This chain connects TRBV10-2 to TRBJ2-7, with 9 bases identical to TRBD1. J was trimmed by 3 bases and V by 6 bases; bases with no gene match: 6. The CDR3 totals 14 residues. Germline CDR1 and CDR2: WSHSY and SAAADI. CDR3 in amino acids: CASRGQGLVYEQYF. The DNA of the CDR3 is TGCGCCAGCAGAGGACAGGGGCTCGTCTACGAGCAGTACTTC.

V gene TRBV28 combines with J gene TRBJ1-4; D call uncertain. The CDR3 runs to 13 residues. The V gene's germline CDR1 is MDHEN and CDR2 SYDVKM. Trimming removed 11 bases from V and 6 bases from J, with 16 bases in between. The CDR3 coding sequence is TGTGCCGGTCGAGGAAGAACGTATGAAAAACTGTTTTTT. Protein: CAGRGRTYEKLFF.

The chain uses TRBV19 and TRBJ1-1; TRBD1 matches at 7 bases. The CDR3 contains 14 residues. After removal of 5 bases from V and 5 bases from J, the junction contained 8 bases not matched to a gene. Germline CDR1 reads LNHDA; CDR2 reads SQIVND (reference sequence). CDR3 nucleotides: TGTGCCAGTAGTTTCGCCAGGGGGAGGACTGAAGCTTTCTTT. Amino acids: CASSFARGRTEAFF.

This chain uses TRBV3-1 (or the pseudogene TRBV3-2) with TRBJ2-7, with 11 nucleotides matching TRBD1. CDR1 LGHDT and CDR2 YNNKEL come from the germline V gene (reference sequence). The CDR3 has 15 residues. The CDR3 nucleotides read TGTCCCACCAACCAAAAGGGGGGGACAGGGGGTAAGCAGTACTTC. This encodes CPTNQKGGTGGKQYF.

CDR3 coding DNA: TGCGCCAGCAGCCAAGATTATATAGGGGAATCCTATGAAGCTTTCTTT. Amino acid sequence: CASSQDYIGESYEAFF. J is TRBJ1-1 and V is TRBV4-1; tentative D call: TRBD1 (5 bases). Germline values: CDR1 MGHRA, CDR2 YSYEKL. This CDR3 spans 16 amino acids. V lost 0 bases, J lost 7 bases, and 18 bases lay in between.